This T cell receptor beta chain comes out of a study of cytomegalovirus exposure and HLA in healthy donors. This clone was counted between two and nine times. The V end was cut by 1 base, the J end by 8 bases, with 12 bases between. The CDR3 has 14 residues. Germline values: CDR1 SGHRS, CDR2 YFSETQ. Both 60 Vbeta primers and 13 Jbeta primers went into the PCR. The protocol was immunoSEQ multiplex PCR, while the TCRdb copy is restricted to in-frame clones and leaves out a portion. The table lists about 250,000 clones, roughly 70% of them singletons. The genes are TRBV5-1 and TRBJ1-4; tentatively, D is TRBD1 (6 bases). Sequencing was performed on PBMCs. The TCR originated in a female donor in good health and CMV-seronegative. The CDR3 nucleotides read TGCGCCAGCAGCTTGAACAGGGTGGGGGAAAAACTGTTTTTT. Protein: CASSLNRVGEKLFF.